This T cell receptor (beta chain) was identified during a study of post-analysis software for immune sequencing data. General study results and limits: Those with multiple sclerosis, the patient group, showed significantly lower normalized Chao1 diversity than controls.

Turning to this clonotype: Its specificity is unknown.

Unique molecular identifiers were present in the TCR beta cDNA libraries. TCRdb independently ran MiXCR on the PCR reads; one entry per CDR3 protein. The sample carries 750,000 to 900,000 distinct CDR3 sequences, about 45% recorded once. This receptor was taken from a girl aged 5 to 17 with multiple sclerosis. Sequenced material: blood.

The CDR3 DNA follows: TGTGCCAGCTCGAGTATTACTGAAGCTTTCTTT. Translating gives CASSSITEAFF. V is TRBV2 and J is TRBJ1-1; D call uncertain. Deletions cut 8 bases from V and 5 bases from J, with 9 bases between. The CDR3 is 11 amino acids. CDR1 is SNHLY, CDR2 FYNNEI, per germline.